These 15 T cell receptor beta chains were sequenced from one sample in a study of spatial heterogeneity in lung cancer. Documented time point: sample taken at primary tumor resection. Whole-study findings and limits: Tumor mutation counts were tracked by expanded intratumoral alpha and beta TCR counts.

These receptors have no known antigen. One entry per CDR3 protein, called by TCRdb with MiXCR from the 5' RACE reads. The profile covers about 7,900 distinct CDR3 sequences, with over 6.5% appearing a single time and 15% to 20% taken by the ten largest. Material: lung tumor tissue, obtained at surgery. These receptors all stem from a female donor with early-stage non-small cell lung cancer.

This clonotype is classed as medium-sized. V and J are TRBV28 and TRBJ2-5, with 9 bases aligning to TRBD1. V lost 2 bases, J lost 3 bases, and 1 base stayed unmatched. Germline V CDR1 and CDR2: MDHEN, SYDVKM. This CDR3 contains 14 residues. The CDR3 nucleotides are TGTGCCAGCAGTTTACGGGACAGGGAAGAGACCCAGTACTTC. This codes for CASSLRDREETQYF.

This clonotype is categorized as medium-sized (0.01 to 0.1%). The rearrangement joins TRBV3-1 to TRBJ1-5, with D possibly matching TRBD1 (5 bases). Per germline, CDR1 LGHDT and CDR2 YNNKEL (reference sequence). The V and J ends lost 4 bases and 6 bases respectively, with 13 bases between them. The CDR3 loop spans 14 amino acids. CDR3 coding DNA: TGTGCCAGCAGCCCCACCGGGGGTAGTCAGCCCCAGCATTTT. Its translation is CASSPTGGSQPQHF.

By share, this clonotype ranks as medium-sized. The gene calls are TRBV5-1 and TRBJ2-2; 7 bases are a match to TRBD1. With V trimmed by 3 bases and J by 7 bases, 6 bases remained unmatched. CDR1 is SGHRS and CDR2 is YFSETQ in the germline V gene. This CDR3 contains 14 residues. For the CDR3, the DNA is TGCGCCAGCAGCTCCTCGAGACAGGGCGGGGAGCTGTTTTTT. It is translated as CASSSSRQGGELFF.

The table lists this clonotype with many counts. This chain links TRBV5-1 with TRBJ1-4; no reliable D call. Looked up from germline, CDR1 is SGHRS and CDR2 is YFSETQ. The length of the CDR3 is 13 residues. The V end was cut by 5 bases, the J end by 7 bases, with 12 bases between. The CDR3 sequence: CASRVGVSEKLFF. DNA of the CDR3: TGCGCCAGCAGGGTCGGGGTCTCTGAAAAACTGTTTTTT. The variable domain in full, with the rest retrieved from reference TRBV5-1 and TRBJ1-4, is KAGVTQTPRYLIKTRGQQVTLSCSPISGHRSVSWYQQTPGQGLQFLFEYFSETQRNKGNFPGRFSGRQFSNSRSEMNVSTLELGDSALYLCASRVGVSEKLFFGSGTQLSVL.

In this sample, this clonotype turned up many times. The chain employs TRBV28 and TRBJ2-5; unclear D gene. Trimming shortened V by 3 bases and J by 3 bases, and 11 bases separated the two germline ends. This CDR3 has 14 amino acids. The germline CDR1 and CDR2 sequences are MDHEN and SYDVKM. The CDR3 is CASSFHSGKETQYF. For the CDR3, the DNA is TGTGCCAGCAGTTTTCATTCAGGAAAAGAGACCCAGTACTTC. The full variable domain, with the rest looked up from reference TRBV28 and TRBJ2-5, is DVKVTQSSRYLVKRTGEKVFLECVQDMDHENMFWYRQDPGLGLRLIYFSYDVKMKEKGDIPEGYSVSREKKERFSLILESASTNQTSMYLCASSFHSGKETQYFGPGTRLLVL.

This clonotype was observed many times. The chain employs TRBV7-3 and TRBJ2-2; tentative D call: TRBD1 (5 bases). The CDR3 spans 14 residues. Per germline, CDR1 SGHTA and CDR2 FQGTGA. Trimming removed 5 bases at V and 2 bases at J, with 9 bases between. The CDR3 coding sequence is TGTGCCAGCAGCCGACAGTTCAACACCGGGGAGCTGTTTTTT. It yields the protein CASSRQFNTGELFF.

This clonotype was seen repeatedly, ten times or more. The chain links TRBV7-2 to TRBJ2-3, with D possibly matching TRBD2 (5 bases). This CDR3 comprises 16 residues. Germline lookup yields CDR1 SGHTA and CDR2 FQGNSA. The germline V and J ends were trimmed by 5 bases and 1 base, with 16 bases remaining between them. The CDR3 bases are TGTGCCAGCAGCACCCACGCCGGGATGCGCACAGATACGCAGTATTTT. Translation gives CASSTHAGMRTDTQYF.

The chain has TRBV11-2 and TRBJ1-1; TRBD1 matches 7 bases. This CDR3 has 14 amino acids. Germline V CDR1 and CDR2: SGHAT, FQNNGV. V shed 3 bases, J shed 1 base, and the junction held 2 bases outside the gene matches. CDR3 loop: CASSFGTANTEAFF. CDR3 DNA sequence: TGTGCCAGCAGCTTCGGGACAGCGAACACTGAAGCTTTCTTT.

Judged by abundance, this clonotype is medium-sized. The chain employs TRBV19 and TRBJ1-4; 7 nucleotides align to TRBD1. CDR1 and CDR2 (germline): LNHDA, SQIVND (reference sequence). The length of the CDR3 is 12 residues. V lost 3 bases to trimming and J lost 9 bases; unmatched junction nucleotides: 1. CDR3 residues: CASSMGQQKLFF. In DNA, the CDR3 is TGTGCCAGTAGTATGGGACAGCAAAAACTGTTTTTT.

In this sample, this clonotype turned up many times. The chain combines TRBV20-1 with TRBJ2-3, with TRBD1 matching over 8 bases. Looked up from germline, CDR1 is DFQATT and CDR2 is SNEGSKA (reference sequence). The CDR3 spans 12 residues. V lost 3 bases and J lost 5; bases outside the gene matches: 1. The CDR3 here is CSARGTGDTQYF. CDR3 bases: TGCAGTGCTAGGGGGACAGGAGATACGCAGTATTTT.

This clonotype counts as medium-sized. At one end the junction does not follow the germline gene, possibly because of a read error. V gene TRBV11-1 combines with J gene TRBJ2-7; 10 nucleotides line up with TRBD2. Per the germline V gene, CDR1 is SGHAT and CDR2 is FQDESV (reference sequence). This CDR3 region has 14 residues. The CDR3 DNA is TGTGCCAGCAGCGTAGCGGGAGGTGCGTACGAGCAGTACTTC. Translating it yields CASSVAGGAYEQYF.

This clonotype was detected ten times or more. The chain combines TRBV20-1 with TRBJ1-2; D unresolved. Trimming took 5 bases from V and 2 from J, leaving 9 bases between them. The CDR3 extends over 12 amino acids. Germline V gene sequence: CDR1 DFQATT, CDR2 SNEGSKA (reference sequence). The CDR3 DNA sequence: TGCAGTGCTGGATCGGACAACTATGGCTACACCTTC. It yields the protein CSAGSDNYGYTF.

This clonotype was detected ten times or more. The rearrangement uses TRBV28 and TRBJ2-7; weak D call: TRBD1 (5 bases). Per germline, CDR1 MDHEN and CDR2 SYDVKM. Trimming pared 3 bases from V and 3 bases from J, leaving 9 bases between. The CDR3 covers 13 residues. CDR3 in amino acids: CASSLSGLYEQYF. The DNA of the CDR3 is TGTGCCAGCAGTTTGTCAGGGCTCTACGAGCAGTACTTC. The full variable domain, completed using reference TRBV28 and TRBJ2-7, is DVKVTQSSRYLVKRTGEKVFLECVQDMDHENMFWYRQDPGLGLRLIYFSYDVKMKEKGDIPEGYSVSREKKERFSLILESASTNQTSMYLCASSLSGLYEQYFGPGTRLTVT.

This clonotype was found many times. The rearrangement links TRBV7-9 to TRBJ1-3; D remains unclear. CDR3 length: 12 residues. Germline loops: CDR1 SEHNR, CDR2 FQNEAQ (reference sequence). V lost 0 bases, J lost 8 bases, and 5 bases lay in between. In DNA, the CDR3 is TGTGCCAGCAGCTTAGCGGAGTACACCATATATTTT. This translates into CASSLAEYTIYF.

By share, this clonotype counts as medium-sized. The chain couples TRBV7-8 to TRBJ2-1; possible D gene TRBD1, 6 bases. CDR1 is SGHVS, CDR2 FQNEAQ, per germline. The CDR3 length is 14 residues. V was cut by 8 bases and J by 2 bases, with 13 bases left in between. The CDR3 DNA reads TGTGCCAGCGAGGACGGGACACCCTACAATGAGCAGTTCTTC. Amino acid sequence: CASEDGTPYNEQFF.